The 18 T cell receptor beta chains reported below all come from one sample, sequenced in a study of blood T cell repertoires in COVID-19 (dated by TCRdb to 2018 to 2021). Preparation of the library involved the immunoSEQ multiplex PCR assay. In its TCRdb copy, this immuneACCESS table keeps in-frame sequences only and misses some clones. Where compared with another copy, unresolved V genes explain less than half of these, and the others have no known cause. This sample gives roughly 190,000 clones in total; more than 80% of them show up just once. The ten largest clones take up 0.45% to 0.65% of the sample. Material: peripheral blood. These receptors were obtained from a man between 50 and 59 years old with acute or convalescent COVID-19.

This sequence joins TRBV28 and TRBJ2-2, with D perhaps matching TRBD1 (6 bases). Germline loops: CDR1 MDHEN, CDR2 SYDVKM. Trimming stripped 5 bases from V and 4 bases from J, with 11 bases between. This CDR3 spans 14 amino acids. CDR3 loop: CASSLGTPTGELFF. The DNA of the CDR3 is TGTGCCAGCAGTCTAGGGACACCCACCGGGGAGCTGTTTTTT.

The chain links TRBV6-4 to TRBJ2-6; maybe TRBD2 (6 bases). Trimming removed 0 bases from V and 0 bases from J, with 15 bases in between. Germline V gene sequence: CDR1 MRHNA, CDR2 SNTAGT. The length of the CDR3 is 19 residues. The CDR3 coding sequence is TGTGCCAGCAGTGACTCCTCGGGGACTGGGGCCTCTGGGGCCAACGTCCTGACTTTC. Residues: CASSDSSGTGASGANVLTF.

This clone came up once. The genes are TRBV28 and TRBJ2-7; 7 nucleotides line up with TRBD1. Looked up from germline, CDR1 is MDHEN and CDR2 is SYDVKM. Losses at the gene ends were 3 bases for V and 5 bases for J; bases not matched to a gene: 4. The CDR3 sequence is 13 residues long. CDR3 protein: CASSFRGGHEQYV. In DNA form, the CDR3 reads TGTGCCAGCAGTTTCAGAGGGGGCCACGAGCAGTACGTC.

The chain joins TRBV5-6 to TRBJ1-4; 7 nucleotides line up with TRBD1. Losses at the gene ends were 4 bases for V and 0 bases for J; bases not matched to a gene: 9. The CDR3 is made up of 17 amino acids. Germline values: CDR1 SGHDT, CDR2 YYEEEE. As DNA, the CDR3 is TGTGCCAGCAGCCTCGGGAATGGACAGGCAACTAATGAAAAACTGTTTTTT. Translated: CASSLGNGQATNEKLFF.

CDR3 sequence (DNA): TGCGCCAGCTCCCCGACAGGCAACACCGGGGAGCTGTTTTTT. Its translation: CASSPTGNTGELFF. This sequence joins TRBV5-1 and TRBJ2-2; D is perhaps TRBD1 (6 bases). CDR3 size: 14 residues. Trimming stripped 7 bases from V and 2 bases from J, with 12 bases between. Germline values: CDR1 SGHRS, CDR2 YFSETQ.

The chain links TRBV4-3 to TRBJ1-3; TRBD1 matches at 7 bases. CDR1 is LGHNA, CDR2 YSLEER, per germline. The CDR3 loop spans 15 amino acids. With V trimmed by 4 bases and J by 2 bases, 5 bases remained unmatched. The CDR3 here is CASSPSRGTGNTIYF. In nucleotides, the CDR3 is TGCGCCAGCAGCCCATCCAGGGGGACTGGAAACACCATATATTTT.

The chain carries TRBV5-6 and TRBJ1-1; D unresolved. V gave up 4 bases and J gave up 1 base, with 17 bases separating them. Germline loops: CDR1 SGHDT, CDR2 YYEEEE. The CDR3 sequence is 16 residues long. CDR3 loop: CASSPDGRLRNTEAFF. CDR3 sequence (DNA): TGTGCCAGCAGCCCGGATGGGAGACTAAGGAACACTGAAGCTTTCTTT. Filled out from reference TRBV5-6 and TRBJ1-1, the complete variable domain reads DAGVTQSPTHLIKTRGQQVTLRCSPKSGHDTVSWYQQALGQGPQFIFQYYEEEERQRGNFPDRFSGHQFPNYSSELNVNALLLGDSALYLCASSPDGRLRNTEAFFGQGTRLTVV.

V is TRBV10-3 and J is TRBJ2-3, with unresolved D. V lost 8 bases and J 2 bases, leaving 14 bases between the germline ends. The CDR3 extends over 14 amino acids. Germline V CDR1 and CDR2: ENHRY, SYGVKD. CDR3 DNA sequence: TGTGCCATCTCCCGTGGGCAAAACACAGATACGCAGTATTTT. As protein: CAISRGQNTDTQYF.

The chain couples TRBV5-6 to TRBJ2-3; tentative D call: TRBD2 (5 bases). This CDR3 has 16 amino acids. The V end was cut by 3 bases, the J end by 1 base, with 15 bases between. Looked up from germline, CDR1 is SGHDT and CDR2 is YYEEEE. As DNA, the CDR3 is TGTGCCAGCAGCTGGGCGGGCGGTCAAGGCACAGATACGCAGTATTTT. This encodes CASSWAGGQGTDTQYF.

The CDR3 here is CASSFTGTEYNEQFF. The CDR3, as DNA: TGCGCCAGCAGCTTTACGGGGACAGAATACAATGAGCAGTTCTTC. The chain is built from TRBV5-1 and TRBJ2-1, with 7 positions matching TRBD1. CDR1 SGHRS and CDR2 YFSETQ come from the germline V gene. The CDR3 is made up of 15 amino acids. With 2 bases clipped from V and 4 bases from J, the junction kept 6 bases outside the gene matches.

The chain has TRBV10-2 and TRBJ1-1, with D perhaps matching TRBD1 (5 bases). The V end lost 8 bases, the J end lost 4 bases, and 17 bases lay between the germline ends. The CDR3 is 14 amino acids. In germline, CDR1 is WSHSY, CDR2 SAAADI. The CDR3 is CASVREGQGTEAFF. For the CDR3, the DNA is TGCGCCAGCGTTCGGGAGGGGCAGGGCACTGAAGCTTTCTTT.

The table lists this clone with a count of one. J is TRBJ2-1 and V is TRBV9; TRBD2 matches 7 bases. Germline CDR1 SGDLS, CDR2 YYNGEE. J gave up 6 bases and V 4 bases, and 1 base lay outside the gene matches. There are 12 residues in the CDR3. The CDR3: CASSRGGNEQFF. CDR3 DNA: TGTGCCAGCAGCCGCGGGGGCAATGAGCAGTTCTTC.

This clone was detected only a few times. The gene calls are TRBV7-9 and TRBJ2-1; possible D gene TRBD2, 5 bases. Germline V gene data show CDR1 as SEHNR and CDR2 as FQNEAQ (reference sequence). V lost 5 bases to trimming and J lost 9 bases, with 14 bases between them. The CDR3 has 13 residues. CDR3 sequence: CASSVASGGEQFF. DNA for the CDR3: TGTGCCAGCAGCGTGGCCTCCGGAGGTGAGCAGTTCTTC.

The chain recombines TRBV6-6 with TRBJ2-5, with D maybe TRBD1 (5 bases). V was clipped by 4 bases and J by 5 bases, with 11 bases between them. The CDR3 consists of 13 residues. The germline V gene has CDR1 MNHNY and CDR2 SVGAGI (reference sequence). The CDR3 DNA follows: TGTGCCAGCAGTTGGACAAACGGGGAGACCCAGTACTTC. Its translation is CASSWTNGETQYF.

This chain uses TRBV2 with TRBJ2-7; 8 bases are shared with TRBD1. The CDR3 spans 14 residues. The germline V gene encodes CDR1 SNHLY and CDR2 FYNNEI. The V and J ends lost 4 bases and 1 base, in that order; junction bases with no gene match: 3. In DNA form, the CDR3 reads TGTGCCAGCAGTGGACAGGGGACTTCCTACGAGCAGTACTTC. Translated, it gives CASSGQGTSYEQYF.

The chain is built from TRBV11-2 and TRBJ1-1, with D unclear. The germline V and J ends were trimmed by 1 base and 10 bases, with 16 bases remaining between them. There are 14 residues in the CDR3. The V gene's germline CDR1 is SGHAT and CDR2 FQNNGV. This CDR3 is CASSLAPDKLVAFF. The CDR3 nucleotides read TGTGCCAGCAGCTTAGCCCCCGACAAGTTAGTAGCTTTCTTT.

The chain combines TRBV6-6 with TRBJ1-4; D is unclear. With 2 bases removed from V and 8 bases from J, the gap between germline ends came to 15 bases. The CDR3 spans 15 residues. Germline lookup yields CDR1 MNHNY and CDR2 SVGAGI (reference sequence). For the CDR3, the DNA is TGTGCCAGCAGTTACCCCGGGGTCGGAGACGAAAAACTGTTTTTT. Translated: CASSYPGVGDEKLFF.

The CDR3 nucleotides read TGTGCCAGCAGTAGACAGGGGGCCGAGACCCAGTACTTC. Amino acids: CASSRQGAETQYF. The chain is built from TRBV7-6 and TRBJ2-5; 10 bases align to TRBD1. CDR1 is SGHVS and CDR2 is FNYEAQ in the germline V gene. The trim removed 6 bases at V and 5 bases at J, leaving 3 bases unmatched. The CDR3 consists of 13 residues. The whole variable domain, filled in from reference TRBV7-6 and TRBJ2-5, reads GAGVSQSPRYKVTKRGQDVALRCDPISGHVSLYWYRQALGQGPEFLTYFNYEAQQDKSGLPNDRFSAERPEGSISTLTIQRTEQRDSAMYRCASSRQGAETQYFGPGTRLLVL.